This is a list of T cell receptor beta chains from one sample in a study of blood T cell repertoires in COVID-19. Method: immunoSEQ multiplex PCR; TCRdb's copy keeps in-frame clones and lacks some. The repertoire holds roughly 57,000 clones, 60% to 80% seen once, with roughly 3.2% in the top ten. Input material: peripheral blood. Receptor source: a man between 60 and 70 years old with acute or convalescent COVID-19. Each CDR3 is given with its conserved first and last residue. The D gene is left open where the match is weak. Clone size appears in some rows only: once, few, many, or a class for an expanded clone.

>TRBV24-1|-|-|TRBJ2-5
CATLPWGKETQYF
TGTGCCACCCTCCCATGGGGCAAAGAGACCCAGTACTTC
>TRBV19|TRBD1|few|TRBJ2-3
CASTEGTGGRIGTDTQYF
TGTGCCAGTACCGAGGGGACAGGGGGACGGATTGGCACAGATACGCAGTATTTT
>TRBV10-2|TRBD1|-|TRBJ1-2
CASNLQGERGYTF
TGCGCCAGCAACCTCCAGGGGGAGCGAGGCTACACCTTC
>TRBV27|-|-|TRBJ1-6
CASRPGYNSPLHF
TGTGCCAGCAGACCGGGATATAATTCACCCCTCCACTTT
>TRBV2|-|-|TRBJ2-7
CASSEGQGGPYEQYF
TGTGCCAGCAGTGAAGGGCAGGGAGGCCCCTACGAGCAGTACTTC
>TRBV24-1|-|-|TRBJ1-2
CATSDLRYSGYTF
TGTGCCACCAGTGATTTGCGCTACAGTGGCTACACCTTC
>TRBV30|TRBD2|-|TRBJ2-1
CAWRWWGGNEQFF
TGTGCCTGGAGGTGGTGGGGGGGCAATGAGCAGTTCTTC
>TRBV7-2|-|-|TRBJ2-5
CASSLNTVGETQYF
TGTGCCAGCAGCTTGAATACAGTAGGAGAGACCCAGTACTTC
>TRBV19|-|-|TRBJ1-1
CASMNRARNTEAFF
TGTGCCAGTATGAACAGAGCTCGGAACACTGAAGCTTTCTTT
>TRBV4-2|-|once|TRBJ1-2
CASSQEGRGAVGYTF
TGTGCCAGCAGCCAAGAGGGCAGGGGAGCGGTTGGCTACACCTTC
>TRBV27|TRBD1|-|TRBJ1-2
CASSRSGTGHIGYTF
TGTGCCAGCAGTCGGTCCGGGACAGGGCATATTGGCTACACCTTC
>TRBV5-5|-|-|TRBJ2-7
CASSLTSYEQYF
TGTGCCAGCAGCTTGACATCTTACGAGCAGTACTTC
>TRBV19|TRBD1|-|TRBJ2-1
CASSRDRSSYNEQFF
TGTGCCAGTAGTAGGGACAGAAGCTCCTACAATGAGCAGTTCTTC
>TRBV29-1|TRBD1|-|TRBJ1-1
CSATGGGGTEAFF
TGCAGCGCAACAGGGGGAGGCGGCACTGAAGCTTTCTTT
>TRBV10-3|TRBD1|few|TRBJ1-1
CAISGGTEAFF
TGTGCCATCTCAGGGGGCACTGAAGCTTTCTTT
>TRBV12-5|-|once|TRBJ1-2
CASGFGGDGYTF
TGTGCTAGTGGTTTTGGCGGTGATGGCTACACCTTC
>TRBV5-1|-|-|TRBJ2-7
CASSLEGGTYEQYF
TGCGCCAGCAGCTTGGAAGGGGGTACCTACGAGCAGTACTTC
>TRBV7-2|-|-|TRBJ1-2
CASSLAGGAGGYTF
TGTGCCAGCAGCTTAGCGGGGGGGGCCGGTGGCTACACCTTC
>TRBV7-6|-|-|TRBJ1-1
CASSTGGGGAFF
TGTGCCAGCAGCACGGGAGGTGGGGGAGCTTTCTTT
>TRBV18|TRBD1|-|TRBJ1-1
CASSPQGTDTEAFF
TGTGCCAGCTCACCCCAAGGGACAGACACTGAAGCTTTCTTT
>TRBV24-1|-|-|TRBJ1-4
CATSDGAAATNEKLFF
TGTGCCACCAGTGATGGAGCAGCCGCAACTAATGAAAAACTGTTTTTT
>TRBV5-1|TRBD1|-|TRBJ2-6
CASSLRTGVLGSGANVLTF
TGCGCCAGCAGCTTGAGGACAGGGGTTTTGGGCTCTGGGGCCAACGTCCTGACTTTC
>TRBV12-3/TRBV12-4|-|few|TRBJ1-6
CASRRGPNSPLHF
TGTGCCAGCAGGAGAGGGCCCAATTCACCCCTCCACTTT
>TRBV2|TRBD1|-|TRBJ1-2
CASSVTDRGSYGYTF
TGTGCCAGCAGTGTTACGGACAGGGGCTCCTATGGCTACACCTTC
>TRBV20-1|TRBD1|-|TRBJ1-6
CSASGGQGRTRESSPLHF
TGCAGTGCTAGTGGGGGACAGGGGAGAACCAGGGAAAGCTCACCCCTCCACTTT
>TRBV4-1|-|-|TRBJ1-5
CASSQGTSAQYSNQPQHF
TGCGCCAGCAGCCAAGGGACTTCGGCCCAGTATAGCAATCAGCCCCAGCATTTT
>TRBV2|-|-|TRBJ2-5
CASSITGTPPETQYF
TGTGCCAGCAGCATTACCGGGACACCTCCAGAGACCCAGTACTTC
>TRBV7-8|TRBD2|once|TRBJ2-7
CASSSSGTSGGYEQYF
TGTGCCAGCAGCTCATCCGGGACTAGCGGGGGCTACGAGCAGTACTTC
>TRBV5-1|TRBD1|-|TRBJ2-5
CASSALSSGDRLRETQYF
TGCGCCAGCTCAGCTTTATCCTCAGGGGACAGATTAAGGGAGACCCAGTACTTC
>TRBV4-1|-|-|TRBJ1-6
CASSQDRASSYNSPLHF
TGCGCCAGCAGCCAAGATCGCGCGAGCTCCTATAATTCACCCCTCCACTTT
>TRBV4-1|TRBD1|-|TRBJ2-2
CASSHPGGGARGQSAGELFF
TGCGCCAGCAGCCATCCCGGAGGTGGGGCCAGGGGGCAATCGGCCGGGGAGCTGTTTTTT
>TRBV6-5|TRBD1|-|TRBJ1-5
CASTWTGHNQPQHF
TGTGCCAGCACCTGGACAGGGCACAATCAGCCCCAGCATTTT
>TRBV10-2|-|-|TRBJ2-7
CASSLSWTAEQYF
TGCGCCAGCAGTTTATCTTGGACTGCCGAGCAGTACTTC
>TRBV5-4|TRBD2|-|TRBJ2-1
CASSLGGLAGGNEQFF
TGTGCCAGCAGCCTTGGGGGACTAGCGGGGGGCAATGAGCAGTTCTTC
>TRBV5-1|-|-|TRBJ2-1
CASSSMSSNEQFF
TGCGCCAGCAGCTCCATGAGTAGCAATGAGCAGTTCTTC
>TRBV9|TRBD2|-|TRBJ2-1
CASSVVASGGIDEQFF
TGTGCCAGCAGCGTAGTGGCTAGCGGGGGGATCGATGAGCAGTTCTTC
>TRBV7-3|TRBD2|-|TRBJ2-1
CASSRPSSGGASENEQFF
TGTGCCAGCAGCCGTCCCAGTAGCGGGGGGGCCTCCGAGAATGAGCAGTTCTTC
>TRBV2|-|-|TRBJ1-4
CASSRGTNEKLFF
TGTGCCAGCAGTAGGGGGACTAATGAAAAACTGTTTTTT
>TRBV4-2|-|-|TRBJ1-2
CASSQERFGGYTF
TGTGCCAGCAGCCAAGAGAGGTTCGGGGGCTACACCTTC
>TRBV12-3/TRBV12-4|-|-|TRBJ2-7
CASSLGGYGEQYF
TGTGCCAGCAGTTTAGGCGGGTATGGCGAGCAGTACTTC
>TRBV5-1|-|-|TRBJ2-7
CASSLGQLDSYEQYF
TGCGCCAGCAGCTTGGGACAGCTAGACTCCTACGAGCAGTACTTC
>TRBV18|-|-|TRBJ2-6
CASSPLSRSGANVLTF
TGTGCCAGCTCACCTCTTAGCCGCTCTGGGGCCAACGTCCTGACTTTC
>TRBV6-5|-|-|TRBJ2-3
CASNYGDTGTQYF
TGTGCCAGCAACTACGGGGATACGGGTACGCAGTATTTT
>TRBV18|TRBD1|few|TRBJ1-2
CASSPLPTGTGDYGYTF
TGTGCCAGCTCACCGCTCCCCACCGGGACAGGGGACTATGGCTACACCTTC
>TRBV11-2|TRBD1|-|TRBJ1-2
CASSLGGTGGYTF
TGTGCCAGCAGCTTAGGGGGGACAGGGGGCTACACCTTC
>TRBV27|-|-|TRBJ2-2
CASSLRGGSTGELFF
TGTGCCAGCAGTTTAAGGGGGGGGTCCACCGGGGAGCTGTTTTTT
>TRBV5-1|TRBD2|few|TRBJ2-7
CASREGLNNYEQYF
TGCGCCAGCAGGGAGGGACTAAATAACTACGAGCAGTACTTC